The source of this TCR beta chain is a study of T-cell reconstitution after alpha-beta-depleted transplantation in children. The V end lost 3 bases, the J end lost 4 bases, and 12 bases lay between the germline ends. CDR3 size: 15 residues. Looked up from germline, CDR1 is MDHEN and CDR2 is SYDVKM. Unique molecular identifiers were used in preparing the TCRbeta library. TCRdb redid the calling of the PCR reads with MiXCR, one entry per CDR3 protein. The data contain about 310,000 distinct CDR3 sequences, 20% to 30% of them seen just once; the ten biggest clones take up about 10%. The sequencing used PBMCs, mostly from graft donor cells, collected 180 days after TCRalphabeta/CD19-depleted stem cell transplant. This chain links TRBV28 with TRBJ2-2; D is possibly TRBD2 (6 bases). This receptor was obtained from a male patient aged 5 to 17 who had a stem cell transplant for acute lymphoblastic leukemia, so the T cells may come from the graft donor. The CDR3, as DNA: TGTGCCAGCAGTTTGCTGGACTATCCCACCGGGGAGCTGTTTTTT. Its translation: CASSLLDYPTGELFF.